This T cell receptor beta chain is drawn from a study of blood T cell repertoires in COVID-19. Overall study: T cells, B-cell-depleted T cells, or PBMCs provided the cDNA or gDNA that served as material.

Assay: immunoSEQ multiplex PCR; the TCRdb copy retains only in-frame clones and omits some. The sample records around 190,000 clones, around 79% being singletons. Germline loops: CDR1 SNHLY, CDR2 FYNNEI. The CDR3 consists of 15 residues. J lost 2 bases, V lost 3 bases, and 4 bases had no gene match. The receptor comes from a woman aged 45 to 65 with acute or convalescent COVID-19. J is TRBJ2-4 and V is TRBV2; 7 bases fit TRBD2. What was sequenced was peripheral blood. CDR3 DNA: TGTGCCAGCAGTGATAGGGGAGGGACCAAAAACATTCAGTACTTC. Its translation is CASSDRGGTKNIQYF.